Below, 14 T cell receptor beta chains from the same sample are listed, as sequenced in a study of post-analysis software for immune sequencing data. Regarding the study as a whole: In patients, TRBV5-6, TRBV5-1 and TRBV20-1 belonged to five TRBV segments found more frequently than in controls.

Researchers reported that TCR beta cDNA libraries carried unique molecular identifiers. TCRdb reprocessed the PCR reads via MiXCR and lists one record per CDR3 protein. Of under 900,000 distinct CDR3 sequences listed, roughly half are singletons. The antigens of these receptors remain unknown. Sequencing used blood. Every receptor here comes from a girl aged 10-17 years with multiple sclerosis.

The chain employs TRBV29-1 and TRBJ2-4; weak D call: TRBD2 (6 bases). Trimming pared 4 bases from V and 12 bases from J, leaving 22 bases between. The CDR3 runs to 14 residues. CDR1 SQVTM and CDR2 ANQGSEA come from the germline V gene. The CDR3 nucleotides are TGCAGCGTTGGAGAGGATGGGGCGGGGTTAGGTCAGTACTTC. Translated, it gives CSVGEDGAGLGQYF.

V is TRBV29-1 and J is TRBJ1-1, with 8 bases matching TRBD1. Trimming at V came to 3 bases and at J to 0 bases, leaving 0 bases not matched to a gene. Germline values: CDR1 SQVTM, CDR2 ANQGSEA. This CDR3 region has 13 residues. In nucleotides, the CDR3 is TGCAGCGTTGAGACAGGGGTGAACACTGAAGCTTTCTTT. This codes for CSVETGVNTEAFF.

The chain recombines TRBV10-2 with TRBJ2-7; D not resolved. The CDR3 covers 14 residues. Germline CDR1 and CDR2: WSHSY and SAAADI. Trimming took off 3 bases at V and 6 bases at J, with 15 bases between the two ends. The CDR3 bases are TGCGCCAGCAGTGATAGAGCAGTCTCCATCGAGCAGTACTTC. Translated: CASSDRAVSIEQYF.

The CDR3 here is CSARPGTSGRGAYEQYF. The CDR3 DNA reads TGCAGTGCTAGACCGGGGACTAGCGGGAGAGGGGCCTACGAGCAGTACTTC. The chain uses TRBV20-1 and TRBJ2-7, with 14 bases matching TRBD2. Germline V gene data show CDR1 as DFQATT and CDR2 as SNEGSKA (reference sequence). The CDR3 is made up of 17 amino acids. After removal of 2 bases from V and 2 bases from J, the junction contained 8 bases not matched to a gene.

The chain joins TRBV7-6 to TRBJ2-1, with 10 nucleotides matching TRBD2. This CDR3 is 15 amino acids long. With 0 bases clipped from V and 7 bases from J, the junction kept 3 bases outside the gene matches. In germline, CDR1 is SGHVS, CDR2 FNYEAQ. The chain's CDR3 is CASSLASSGRNEQFF. The DNA for the CDR3 is TGTGCCAGCAGCTTAGCTAGTAGCGGGAGGAATGAGCAGTTCTTC.

This chain joins TRBV6-6 and TRBJ2-1, with TRBD1 as a possible D gene (6 bases). This CDR3 comprises 15 residues. V dropped 8 bases and J dropped 4 bases, with 18 bases sitting between them. Germline V gene sequence: CDR1 MNHNY, CDR2 SVGAGI (reference sequence). Here the CDR3 reads CASRESGTRYNEQFF. DNA of the CDR3: TGTGCCAGCCGAGAATCCGGGACAAGGTACAATGAGCAGTTCTTC.

The V gene is TRBV28, the J gene TRBJ2-1; a possible D gene is TRBD2 (5 bases). V lost 8 bases to trimming and J lost 6 bases, with 17 bases between them. Germline CDR1 MDHEN, CDR2 SYDVKM. The CDR3 consists of 14 residues. The DNA for the CDR3 is TGTGCCAGCGGGAACCTGGACTTTTCCAATGAGCAGTTCTTC. Translation gives CASGNLDFSNEQFF.

This clonotype has just one count. V is TRBV20-1 and J is TRBJ2-1; 9 bases map to TRBD2. Germline values: CDR1 DFQATT, CDR2 SNEGSKA (reference sequence). The CDR3 covers 14 residues. V lost 4 bases to trimming and J lost 8 bases; unmatched junction nucleotides: 9. This CDR3 is CSATNSGSRDEQFF. In nucleotides, the CDR3 is TGCAGTGCTACAAATAGCGGGAGTCGGGATGAGCAGTTCTTC.

A few counts support this clonotype. The V gene is TRBV7-9, the J gene TRBJ1-4; D is perhaps TRBD1 (6 bases). V lost 3 bases and J lost 8, with 16 bases in between. Germline CDR1 is SEHNR and CDR2 is FQNEAQ (reference sequence). The CDR3 loop spans 15 amino acids. DNA of the CDR3: TGTGCCAGCAGCTTCCCAGGGGTCCAGGAGGAAAAACTGTTTTTT. Translating gives CASSFPGVQEEKLFF.

This sequence joins TRBV20-1 and TRBJ2-7; TRBD1 aligns across 9 bases. This CDR3 comprises 13 residues. From germline, CDR1 is DFQATT and CDR2 SNEGSKA (reference sequence). V dropped 0 bases and J dropped 6; count of bases not matched to a gene: 3. The CDR3 region has the DNA TGCAGTGCTAGAGAGGGACAGGGACCCGAGCAGTACTTC. It specifies CSAREGQGPEQYF.

The chain combines TRBV27 with TRBJ2-7, with 9 bases lining up with TRBD1. This CDR3 is 17 amino acids long. Germline V CDR1 and CDR2: MNHEY, SMNVEV (reference sequence). The J segment lost 3 bases and the V segment lost 0 bases, leaving 9 bases of the junction unmatched. In nucleotides, the CDR3 is TGTGCCAGCAGTTTATCGATGTTGGGGGGACAGGGCTACGAGCAGTACTTC. Amino acids: CASSLSMLGGQGYEQYF.

This clonotype was recorded a few times. This chain joins TRBV5-1 and TRBJ2-5, with TRBD2 matching over 13 bases. Germline assignment: CDR1 SGHRS and CDR2 YFSETQ. V was pared by 5 bases and J by 4 bases, with 2 bases of the junction left unmatched. The CDR3 contains 14 residues. CDR3 loop: CASSGLAGVETQYF. Written as DNA, the CDR3 is TGCGCCAGCAGTGGACTAGCGGGAGTAGAGACCCAGTACTTC. Full variable domain (outside the CDR3, taken from reference TRBV5-1 and TRBJ2-5): KAGVTQTPRYLIKTRGQQVTLSCSPISGHRSVSWYQQTPGQGLQFLFEYFSETQRNKGNFPGRFSGRQFSNSRSEMNVSTLELGDSALYLCASSGLAGVETQYFGPGTRLLVL.

There are a few counts of this clonotype. The gene calls are TRBV4-1 and TRBJ2-5; the D gene is possibly TRBD2 (5 bases). Germline assignment: CDR1 MGHRA and CDR2 YSYEKL. V lost 0 bases, J lost 5 bases, and 13 bases lay in between. There are 15 residues in the CDR3. CDR3 DNA sequence: TGCGCCAGCAGCCAAGAAGGAAGAGGGTGGGAGACCCAGTACTTC. As protein: CASSQEGRGWETQYF.

The rearrangement links TRBV20-1 to TRBJ2-3; 9 nucleotides agree with TRBD1. CDR1 and CDR2 (germline): DFQATT, SNEGSKA (reference sequence). The CDR3 loop spans 16 amino acids. Trimming at V came to 5 bases and at J to 6 bases, leaving 15 bases not matched to a gene. The CDR3 loop reads CSAPRGTGGFVDTQYF. As DNA, the CDR3 is TGCAGTGCTCCCAGAGGTACAGGGGGCTTTGTCGATACGCAGTATTTT.